This is a list of T cell receptor beta chains from one sample in a study of regulatory T cells in long-lasting Graves disease. From the multiplex PCR reads, TCRdb called clonotypes with MiXCR, one entry per CDR3 protein. The sample records fewer than 550,000 distinct CDR3 sequences, around 15% being singletons. These same data were also listed under a study on T cells in Graves' hyperthyroidism and ophthalmopathy.

The starting material was peripheral blood mononuclear cells (PBMCs), obtained at new diagnosis, from a patient treated with antithyroid drugs. Receptors originate from a woman aged 35-65 years with Graves disease. CDR3s include the opening cysteine and the closing phenylalanine or tryptophan. Fields, in order: clone size, D gene, CDR3 length, J gene, V gene, CDR3 protein, CDR3 DNA. A D gene is named only where the DNA matches it firmly. Where a row states a size, it is once, few, many or the class of an expanded clone; other rows omit it.

size: many
D: -
length: 13
J: TRBJ2-2
V: TRBV28
CDR3: CASSLFSTGELFF
DNA: TGTGCCAGCAGTTTATTTAGTACCGGGGAGCTGTTTTTT

size: few
D: -
length: 15
J: TRBJ1-4
V: TRBV12-3/TRBV12-4
CDR3: CASSLLGATNEKLFF
DNA: TGTGCCAGCAGTTTATTGGGGGCAACTAATGAAAAACTGTTTTTT

size: few
D: TRBD2
length: 15
J: TRBJ2-3
V: TRBV4-2
CDR3: CASSQEAGGPDTQYF
DNA: TGTGCCAGCAGCCAAGAAGCGGGGGGGCCAGATACGCAGTATTTT

size: -
D: -
length: 13
J: TRBJ2-7
V: TRBV19
CDR3: CASRHDSTYEQYF
DNA: TGTGCCAGTAGGCATGACAGTACCTACGAGCAGTACTTC

size: many
D: -
length: 15
J: TRBJ1-2
V: TRBV6-1
CDR3: CASSDRRTQHYGYTF
DNA: TGTGCCAGCAGTGACCGGAGGACCCAGCACTATGGCTACACCTTC

size: few
D: -
length: 11
J: TRBJ1-6
V: TRBV9
CDR3: CASKENSPLHF
DNA: TGTGCCAGCAAAGAAAATTCACCCCTCCACTTT

size: many
D: TRBD1
length: 15
J: TRBJ2-6
V: TRBV5-1
CDR3: CASGQGGTGANVLTF
DNA: TGCGCCAGCGGACAGGGGGGGACTGGGGCCAACGTCCTGACTTTC

size: few
D: -
length: 13
J: TRBJ2-7
V: TRBV10-2
CDR3: CASISPAHYEQYF
DNA: TGCGCCAGCATATCCCCGGCGCACTACGAGCAGTACTTC

size: -
D: -
length: 14
J: TRBJ1-2
V: TRBV2
CDR3: CASSPRTGRYGYTF
DNA: TGTGCCAGCAGCCCCCGGACGGGGCGCTATGGCTACACCTTC

size: -
D: TRBD2
length: 16
J: TRBJ2-3
V: TRBV6-2/TRBV6-3
CDR3: CASSDLPGGGTDTQYF
DNA: TGTGCCAGCAGTGATCTCCCGGGGGGTGGCACAGATACGCAGTATTTT

size: few
D: -
length: 15
J: TRBJ1-5
V: TRBV4-1
CDR3: CASSQEGVSNQPQHF
DNA: TGCGCCAGCAGCCAAGAAGGGGTTAGCAATCAGCCCCAGCATTTT

size: -
D: -
length: 14
J: TRBJ1-4
V: TRBV28
CDR3: CASLSPPGREKLFF
DNA: TGTGCCAGCCTTTCCCCTCCGGGGCGGGAAAAACTGTTTTTT

size: few
D: TRBD1
length: 15
J: TRBJ2-7
V: TRBV9
CDR3: CASSVAGTGSYEQYF
DNA: TGTGCCAGCAGCGTAGCGGGGACAGGTTCCTACGAGCAGTACTTC

size: -
D: TRBD1
length: 15
J: TRBJ1-6
V: TRBV6-2/TRBV6-3
CDR3: CASSLGTGHNSPLHF
DNA: TGTGCCAGCAGTTTAGGGACAGGCCACAATTCACCCCTCCACTTT

size: few
D: -
length: 17
J: TRBJ2-4
V: TRBV10-3
CDR3: CAISPGGGEGAKNIQYF
DNA: TGTGCCATCAGCCCTGGCGGGGGCGAAGGAGCCAAAAACATTCAGTACTTC

size: many
D: TRBD1
length: 16
J: TRBJ1-4
V: TRBV28
CDR3: CASRLGQGAANEKLFF
DNA: TGTGCCAGCAGGTTGGGACAGGGGGCCGCTAATGAAAAACTGTTTTTT

size: -
D: -
length: 16
J: TRBJ1-3
V: TRBV28
CDR3: CASSFGGTISGNTIYF
DNA: TGTGCCAGCAGTTTCGGGGGGACCATCTCTGGAAACACCATATATTTT

size: -
D: -
length: 16
J: TRBJ2-2
V: TRBV7-3
CDR3: CASSKVGTSNTGELFF
DNA: TGTGCCAGCAGTAAAGTAGGGACGTCGAACACCGGGGAGCTGTTTTTT

size: -
D: -
length: 14
J: TRBJ1-1
V: TRBV5-4
CDR3: CASSTAGLDTEAFF
DNA: TGTGCCAGCAGCACTGCAGGTCTAGACACTGAAGCTTTCTTT

size: many
D: -
length: 12
J: TRBJ1-1
V: TRBV20-1
CDR3: CSAPDWNTEAFF
DNA: TGCAGTGCTCCGGACTGGAACACTGAAGCTTTCTTT

size: -
D: -
length: 13
J: TRBJ2-7
V: TRBV15
CDR3: CATSLDRAYEQYF
DNA: TGTGCCACCAGCCTGGACCGCGCCTACGAGCAGTACTTC

size: -
D: -
length: 13
J: TRBJ1-6
V: TRBV6-5
CDR3: CASSSSRDSPLHF
DNA: TGTGCCAGCAGTTCATCCAGGGATTCACCCCTCCACTTT

size: -
D: -
length: 12
J: TRBJ2-2
V: TRBV12-3/TRBV12-4
CDR3: CASSLLPGELFF
DNA: TGTGCCAGCAGTTTACTGCCCGGGGAGCTGTTTTTT

size: -
D: TRBD1
length: 15
J: TRBJ1-1
V: TRBV12-3/TRBV12-4
CDR3: CASWAGTVMNTEAFF
DNA: TGTGCCAGCTGGGCTGGGACAGTCATGAACACTGAAGCTTTCTTT

size: -
D: TRBD2
length: 15
J: TRBJ2-1
V: TRBV5-1
CDR3: CASSLVAGGLVEQFF
DNA: TGCGCCAGCAGCTTGGTGGCGGGGGGGCTTGTTGAGCAGTTCTTC

size: -
D: -
length: 14
J: TRBJ2-1
V: TRBV12-3/TRBV12-4
CDR3: CASSLKVGGNEQFF
DNA: TGTGCCAGCAGTTTAAAGGTTGGGGGCAATGAGCAGTTCTTC

size: many
D: TRBD1
length: 16
J: TRBJ1-2
V: TRBV6-5
CDR3: CASSYDESTRGYGYTF
DNA: TGTGCCAGCAGTTACGACGAGAGCACCAGGGGGTATGGCTACACCTTC

size: -
D: -
length: 12
J: TRBJ2-2
V: TRBV6-1
CDR3: CASSKATGELFF
DNA: TGTGCCAGCAGTAAAGCAACCGGGGAGCTGTTTTTT

size: many
D: -
length: 12
J: TRBJ1-1
V: TRBV29-1
CDR3: CSVVAGEPEAFF
DNA: TGCAGCGTTGTGGCGGGGGAACCTGAAGCTTTCTTT

size: many
D: TRBD2
length: 16
J: TRBJ2-5
V: TRBV18
CDR3: CASSPTSGGAQETQYF
DNA: TGTGCCAGCTCACCGACTAGCGGGGGGGCCCAGGAGACCCAGTACTTC

size: -
D: TRBD1
length: 15
J: TRBJ1-5
V: TRBV10-3
CDR3: CAVGQGGPSNQPQHF
DNA: TGTGCCGTCGGACAGGGGGGGCCGAGCAATCAGCCCCAGCATTTT